This entry concerns a single TCR beta chain. This specimen belongs to a study of blood T cell repertoires in COVID-19. At the level of the study: COVID-19 samples, acute and convalescent, were from the United States, Italy and Spain. Sample material is recorded as cDNA or gDNA derived from T cells, B-cell-depleted T cells, or PBMCs.

Study processing details: Counts of nucleated cells, estimated from reference gene primer amplification, were obtained. Assay: immunoSEQ multiplex PCR; the TCRdb copy retains only in-frame clones and omits some. Clone size and V and J calls were adopted from that table, with D and trimming inferred from the DNA. The sample comprises about 240,000 clones, 75% to 85% of which are singletons, and about an eighth rests with the top ten. The CDR3 length is 16 residues. V was clipped by 4 bases and J by 8 bases, with 22 bases between them. The germline V gene has CDR1 SGHRS and CDR2 YFSETQ. The clonotype comes from a woman aged 55-75 years with active or convalescent COVID-19. The specimen was peripheral blood. The chain carries TRBV5-1 and TRBJ2-4, with a tentative D call TRBD2 (6 bases). The CDR3 bases are TGCGCCAGCAGCCCCCCGTTGCTTGGGGGGACCGACATTCAGTACTTC. It encodes CASSPPLLGGTDIQYF. Based on the CDR3 plus reference TRBV5-1 and TRBJ2-4, the full variable domain is KAGVTQTPRYLIKTRGQQVTLSCSPISGHRSVSWYQQTPGQGLQFLFEYFSETQRNKGNFPGRFSGRQFSNSRSEMNVSTLELGDSALYLCASSPPLLGGTDIQYFGAGTRLSVL.